Listed below are T cell receptor beta chains from one sample, sequenced in a study of blood T cell repertoires in COVID-19. Libraries were prepared by immunoSEQ multiplex PCR; TCRdb keeps only in-frame clonotypes and omits some of them. The top ten hold around 5% of the sample, which has tens of thousands of clones, roughly 80% seen once. Sequencing was performed on peripheral blood. Receptors originate from a woman over 75 with active or convalescent COVID-19. Both conserved end residues are part of each CDR3. D genes are given only for firm matches. Not all rows give a size; the values are once, few, many and, for expanded clones, a class.

v_call,j_call,d_call,clone_size,cdr3_nt,cdr3_aa
TRBV7-2,TRBJ2-4,TRBD1,.,TGTGCCAGCAGCCCAGGGGGACAGGGAAAAAACATTCAGTACTTC,CASSPGGQGKNIQYF
TRBV6-4,TRBJ1-2,.,.,TGTGCCAGCAGGCCAGGGATAGGCTATGGCTACACCTTC,CASRPGIGYGYTF
TRBV7-2,TRBJ2-3,.,once,TGTGCCAGCAGCTTCGACAACAGGGCGCGCACAGATACGCAGTATTTT,CASSFDNRARTDTQYF
TRBV19,TRBJ2-3,TRBD2,.,TGTGCCAGTAGTATAGTGGGGAGCGGGGTCTTCCCAGGCACAGATACGCAGTATTTT,CASSIVGSGVFPGTDTQYF
TRBV19,TRBJ1-5,.,.,TGTGCCAGTAGTCCCCAGGTGGCCGGCAATCAGCCCCAGCATTTT,CASSPQVAGNQPQHF
TRBV27,TRBJ1-5,TRBD1,.,TGTGCCAGCAGTTTTAGAGGGGGCCAGGACAATCAGCCCCAGCATTTT,CASSFRGGQDNQPQHF
TRBV11-2,TRBJ2-2,TRBD2,.,TGTGCCAGCAGCTTAGGACTAGCGGAAGTACCCGGGGAGCTGTTTTTT,CASSLGLAEVPGELFF
TRBV6-2/TRBV6-3,TRBJ1-1,.,.,TGTGCCAGCAGCCCGACAACGGACAGAGCGAACACTGAAGCTTTCTTT,CASSPTTDRANTEAFF
TRBV28,TRBJ1-5,TRBD1,.,TGTGCCAGCAGTAGGACAGGGCAGCAGCCCCAGCATTTT,CASSRTGQQPQHF
TRBV24-1,TRBJ2-1,TRBD1,.,TGTGCCACCAGTGATACAGGGGGCCCAAATGAGCAGTTCTTC,CATSDTGGPNEQFF
TRBV7-3,TRBJ2-1,.,few,TGTGCCAGCAGCCCGACTAGTGCGGGCAATGAGCAGTTCTTC,CASSPTSAGNEQFF
TRBV4-3,TRBJ1-4,.,.,TGCGCCAGCAGCCAAGGGGGGGCAACTAATGAAAAACTGTTTTTT,CASSQGGATNEKLFF
TRBV2,TRBJ2-1,.,.,TGTGCCAGCAGTGACGTAGGGGTGTATAGCAATGAGCAGTTCTTC,CASSDVGVYSNEQFF
TRBV9,TRBJ2-1,.,.,TGTGCCAGCAGCGTAGGAGCGAACCCCTACAATGAGCAGTTCTTC,CASSVGANPYNEQFF
TRBV3-1/TRBV3-2,TRBJ2-4,.,.,TGTGCCAGCAGCCAAGGTGCAGGGATGGACTTC,CASSQGAGMDF
TRBV6-2/TRBV6-3,TRBJ1-3,.,.,TGTGCCAGCAGTGACGCCATGACGCAGGATTTT,CASSDAMTQDF
TRBV24-1,TRBJ2-1,TRBD2,.,TGTGCCACCAGTGACCCGGAGCGGGGGGACAATGAGCAGTTCTTC,CATSDPERGDNEQFF
TRBV3-1/TRBV3-2,TRBJ1-3,.,.,TGTGCCAGCAGCCATGTCAGCTCTGGAAACACCATATATTTT,CASSHVSSGNTIYF
TRBV27,TRBJ2-5,.,.,TGTGCCAGCAGTTTAGGAGCAGGGAAGGGGCCGCAGACCCAGTACTTC,CASSLGAGKGPQTQYF
TRBV19,TRBJ1-2,.,.,TGTGCCAGTATCCAACAGGGCCCGTCAACTTCTAACTATGGCTACACCTTC,CASIQQGPSTSNYGYTF
TRBV7-8,TRBJ2-7,TRBD2,.,TGTGCCAGCAGCTTCCGGACTAGGAAAAGCCCTAGCCTCCACTACGAGCAGTACTTC,CASSFRTRKSPSLHYEQYF
TRBV4-1,TRBJ2-5,TRBD1,once,TGCGCCAGCAGCCAAGTTGGACAGGGCCAGTACTTC,CASSQVGQGQYF
TRBV29-1,TRBJ2-6,TRBD2,.,TGCAGCGTTCTCGGGGGGGAAGACTCTGGGGCCAACGTCCTGACTTTC,CSVLGGEDSGANVLTF
TRBV19,TRBJ1-5,.,.,TGTGCCGGGGGGGGGTCAGGCAATCAGCCCCAGCATTTT,CAGGGSGNQPQHF
TRBV7-8,TRBJ2-1,TRBD2,few,TGTGCCAGCAGCGCCCGGACTAGCGGGAGCTCCTACAATGAGCAGTTCTTC,CASSARTSGSSYNEQFF
TRBV7-9,TRBJ1-1,.,many,TGTGCCAGCAGCATTCGACAGGCGGGGAACACTGAAGCTTTCTTT,CASSIRQAGNTEAFF
TRBV29-1,TRBJ1-4,.,.,TGCAGCGTTCAACAGGGTCGAGGTGCAACTAATGAAAAACTGTTTTTT,CSVQQGRGATNEKLFF
TRBV30,TRBJ2-1,TRBD2,.,TGTGCCTGGAGTACCGGACTAGCGTTGGTACCTACAATCATCAATGAGCAGTTCTTC,CAWSTGLALVPTIINEQFF
TRBV4-1,TRBJ2-2,TRBD1,many,TGCGCCAGCAGCCACGGGACAGGGGGCGCTTACACCGGGGAGCTGTTTTTT,CASSHGTGGAYTGELFF
TRBV28,TRBJ1-2,.,once,TGTGCCAGCAGTCGGGGTGGGGTTTATGGCTACACCTTC,CASSRGGVYGYTF
TRBV4-1,TRBJ2-7,TRBD2,.,TGCGCCAGCAGCCAAGATGGGGCGGGAGTCCCCTCCTCCTACGAGCAGTACTTC,CASSQDGAGVPSSYEQYF
TRBV5-6,TRBJ1-5,TRBD1,.,TGTGCCAGCAGCTTGTGGGGCAGGGGGATACAGCCCCAGCATTTT,CASSLWGRGIQPQHF
TRBV5-6,TRBJ1-1,TRBD1,.,TGTGCCAGCAGCACCCGGACAGGGGCTGACACTGAAGCTTTCTTT,CASSTRTGADTEAFF
TRBV2,TRBJ2-3,TRBD2,.,TGTGCCGGGGGGACTAGCGGGACAGATACGCAGTATTTT,CAGGTSGTDTQYF
TRBV6-2/TRBV6-3,TRBJ2-7,TRBD1,.,TGTGCCAGCAGTTACATCCCGGACAGGGTCTACGAGCAGTACTTC,CASSYIPDRVYEQYF
TRBV28,TRBJ1-2,.,few,TGTGCCAGCAGTTTACGCTCTACGGGGGGGCGGTATGGTGGCTACACCTTC,CASSLRSTGGRYGGYTF
TRBV2,TRBJ1-1,.,.,TGTGCCAGCAAACCCCAGGGTCATGCTGAAGCTTTCTTT,CASKPQGHAEAFF
TRBV2,TRBJ1-1,.,.,TGTGCCAGCAAATACAGGATGAACACTGAAGCTTTCTTT,CASKYRMNTEAFF
TRBV27,TRBJ2-2,TRBD2,.,TGTGCCAGCCCCTCCCCGGGACTAGCGGGATTTATTAATACCGGGGAGCTGTTTTTT,CASPSPGLAGFINTGELFF
TRBV27,TRBJ1-5,.,.,TGTGCCAGCAGTTTACAGGGTAATAGCAATCAGCCCCAGCATTTT,CASSLQGNSNQPQHF